A selection of T cell receptor beta chains follows, all from one sample in a study of blood T cell repertoires in COVID-19. Repertoires were generated with immunoSEQ multiplex PCR, while TCRdb's copy carries only in-frame clones and drops some. Of 300,000 to 350,000 clones in the sample, about 90% are singletons; the top ten hold roughly a tenth. What was sequenced was PBMCs or T cells enriched from blood (not recorded which). Source of these receptors: a woman under 40 who had recovered from COVID-19. Both conserved end residues are part of each CDR3. A D gene is named only where the DNA matches it firmly. Size tells how often a clone was seen (once, few, many) or the class of an expanded clone, and some rows leave it out.

v_call	d_call	clone_size	j_call	cdr3_aa	cdr3_nt
TRBV18	TRBD1	-	TRBJ1-4	CASSKSTGSNEKLFF	TGTGCCAGCTCAAAATCGACAGGGTCCAATGAAAAACTGTTTTTT
TRBV7-2	-	-	TRBJ2-7	CASSLASGRSPYEQYF	TGTGCCAGCAGCTTAGCCTCAGGCAGGTCCCCCTACGAGCAGTACTTC
TRBV6-5	-	-	TRBJ2-3	CASSYSHRTSTDTQYF	TGTGCCAGCAGTTACTCGCATAGGACAAGCACAGATACGCAGTATTTT
TRBV6-2/TRBV6-3	-	-	TRBJ1-1	CASSLGGSEAFF	TGTGCCAGCAGCCTCGGGGGTAGTGAAGCTTTCTTT
TRBV5-1	TRBD2	-	TRBJ2-7	CASSLNTGGISYEQYF	TGCGCCAGCAGCTTGAATACGGGGGGAATCTCCTACGAGCAGTACTTC
TRBV4-2	-	once	TRBJ1-2	CASSPRQWNYGYTF	TGTGCCAGCAGCCCGCGACAGTGGAACTATGGCTACACCTTC
TRBV5-6	-	-	TRBJ1-2	CASSGHRSGWSYTF	TGTGCCAGCAGCGGCCACAGGTCTGGGTGGAGCTACACCTTC
TRBV19	TRBD1	-	TRBJ2-1	CASSVQGMGQFF	TGTGCCAGTAGTGTACAGGGGATGGGGCAGTTCTTC
TRBV10-3	-	-	TRBJ1-3	CAISESTGHSGNTIYF	TGTGCCATCAGTGAGTCGACAGGACACTCTGGAAACACCATATATTTT
TRBV10-3	TRBD1	-	TRBJ2-1	CAISGQGTYNEQFF	TGTGCCATCAGTGGACAGGGCACCTACAATGAGCAGTTCTTC
TRBV20-1	-	-	TRBJ1-1	CSASISVSTEAFF	TGCAGTGCTAGTATTTCTGTGAGCACTGAAGCTTTCTTT
TRBV5-1	TRBD1	-	TRBJ2-5	CASSLGTGQGAETQYF	TGCGCCAGCAGCTTGGGCACGGGACAGGGGGCGGAGACCCAGTACTTC
TRBV7-2	-	-	TRBJ1-4	CASTTTGGGGKLFF	TGTGCCAGCACCACGACAGGCGGCGGTGGAAAACTGTTTTTT
TRBV15	TRBD1	-	TRBJ2-1	CATSRLDRVIVLGSYNEQFF	TGTGCCACCAGCAGACTGGACAGGGTGATTGTCCTGGGCTCCTACAATGAGCAGTTCTTC
TRBV7-2	TRBD1	-	TRBJ2-1	CASSSDRFVRNEQFF	TGTGCCAGCAGCTCGGACAGGTTTGTCCGGAATGAGCAGTTCTTC
TRBV27	TRBD2	-	TRBJ2-7	CASRPLEREYEQYF	TGTGCCAGCAGGCCGTTGGAGCGGGAGTACGAGCAGTACTTC
TRBV19	-	-	TRBJ1-2	CASNGQPSRFYGYTF	TGTGCCAGTAACGGACAGCCTAGTCGGTTCTATGGCTACACCTTC
TRBV7-9	-	-	TRBJ2-3	CASSLDGSGDTQYF	TGTGCCAGCAGCTTAGACGGGAGCGGAGATACGCAGTATTTT
TRBV13	TRBD1	-	TRBJ2-4	CASSLTGSPESDIQYF	TGTGCCAGCAGCCTGACAGGGTCCCCCGAGAGTGACATTCAGTACTTC
TRBV7-2	TRBD1	-	TRBJ1-5	CASSLEDRAYQPQHF	TGTGCCAGCAGCTTAGAGGACAGGGCTTATCAGCCCCAGCATTTT
TRBV28	TRBD2	-	TRBJ2-2	CASSPLAGVVTGELFF	TGTGCCAGCAGTCCCCTAGCGGGAGTGGTCACCGGGGAGCTGTTTTTT
TRBV27	-	few	TRBJ1-1	CASSLQRGTEAFF	TGTGCCAGCAGTTTACAGAGAGGCACTGAAGCTTTCTTT
TRBV5-6	-	-	TRBJ1-5	CASSPGWRNSNQPQHF	TGTGCCAGCAGCCCCGGATGGCGGAATAGCAATCAGCCCCAGCATTTT
TRBV4-1	TRBD1	-	TRBJ1-1	CASSQTGQGSTEAFF	TGCGCCAGCAGCCAGACTGGACAGGGGAGCACTGAAGCTTTCTTT
TRBV19	TRBD2	once	TRBJ2-1	CASSIDHAGGYNEQFF	TGTGCCAGTAGTATAGATCATGCGGGGGGATACAATGAGCAGTTCTTC
TRBV3-1/TRBV3-2	TRBD2	-	TRBJ2-3	CASSQYGTSGSRTDTQYF	TGTGCCAGCAGCCAATACGGGACTAGCGGGAGTCGTACAGATACGCAGTATTTT
TRBV19	TRBD1	-	TRBJ1-3	CASSTQGAGNTIYF	TGTGCCAGTAGTACACAGGGGGCTGGAAACACCATATATTTT
TRBV4-3	TRBD1	-	TRBJ1-4	CASSQDPAAGTGAEKLFF	TGCGCCAGCAGCCAAGATCCCGCCGCCGGGACAGGGGCCGAAAAACTGTTTTTT
TRBV6-5	TRBD2	few	TRBJ2-3	CASGREGNTQYF	TGTGCCAGCGGAAGGGAGGGTAATACGCAGTATTTT
TRBV28	-	-	TRBJ1-2	CASSFRNYGYTF	TGTGCCAGCAGTTTTCGGAACTATGGCTACACCTTC
TRBV7-9	TRBD2	once	TRBJ2-1	CARDGLAGTNEQFF	TGTGCCAGAGATGGACTAGCGGGGACAAATGAGCAGTTCTTC
TRBV18	-	-	TRBJ1-5	CASSRQETVVQPQHF	TGTGCCAGCTCTCGACAGGAGACGGTGGTTCAGCCCCAGCATTTT
TRBV10-3	-	-	TRBJ1-2	CAISVEGGGYGYTF	TGTGCCATCAGTGTGGAGGGAGGGGGCTATGGCTACACCTTC
TRBV14	-	-	TRBJ1-1	CASSRYPGQGSSEAFF	TGTGCCAGCAGCCGTTACCCAGGGCAAGGATCGTCTGAAGCTTTCTTT
TRBV2	-	-	TRBJ2-3	CASSGRGADTQYF	TGTGCCAGCAGCGGAAGGGGCGCAGATACGCAGTATTTT
TRBV10-3	-	-	TRBJ1-3	CAISTDNSGNTIYF	TGTGCCATCAGTACGGACAACTCTGGAAACACCATATATTTT
TRBV20-1	TRBD1	-	TRBJ1-5	CSASLHRGVSNQPQHF	TGCAGTGCTAGTCTCCACAGGGGGGTCAGCAATCAGCCCCAGCATTTT
TRBV9	TRBD2	-	TRBJ2-3	CASSPRLFSGRNTDTQYF	TGTGCCAGCAGCCCAAGACTTTTTAGCGGGAGGAACACAGATACGCAGTATTTT
TRBV2	-	-	TRBJ1-5	CASSEAGGWARARQPQHF	TGTGCCAGCAGTGAAGCAGGGGGTTGGGCCCGGGCTCGTCAGCCCCAGCATTTT
TRBV28	TRBD2	-	TRBJ2-7	CASSFRGGRAYEQYF	TGTGCCAGCAGTTTTAGGGGTGGGAGGGCCTACGAGCAGTACTTC
TRBV19	TRBD1	-	TRBJ1-4	CASSNPFSGTGVEKLFF	TGTGCCAGTAGTAACCCCTTCTCCGGGACAGGGGTTGAAAAACTGTTTTTT
TRBV14	-	-	TRBJ1-2	CASSRGNYGYTF	TGTGCCAGCAGCCGGGGCAACTATGGCTACACCTTC
TRBV2	-	-	TRBJ2-3	CASSEGSGSDTQYF	TGTGCCAGCAGTGAAGGTTCAGGGTCTGATACGCAGTATTTT
TRBV13	TRBD2	-	TRBJ2-7	CASSLGHGWTSGFKTSYEQYF	TGTGCCAGCAGCTTAGGCCACGGGTGGACTAGCGGGTTTAAGACCAGCTACGAGCAGTACTTC
TRBV19	TRBD1	-	TRBJ1-5	CASSIGPGQGGAPEGGSNQPQHF	TGTGCCAGTAGTATAGGTCCAGGCCAGGGGGGAGCTCCTGAAGGGGGGAGCAATCAGCCCCAGCATTTT